This TCR beta chain was recorded in a study of technical replicates of blood from a handful of donors. Sequencing used immunoSEQ multiplex PCR; TCRdb keeps in-frame clones, though not all of them. Altogether some 70,000 clones are present, 95% to 97% being singletons, with the ten largest covering about 0.31%. Sequencing used T cells isolated from PBMCs. The clonotype was recovered from a human donor in good health.

The DNA of the CDR3 is TGTGCCAGCAGCGTAGCAGGAGGCCTAGACCACGAGCAGTACTTC. This codes for CASSVAGGLDHEQYF. The chain carries TRBV9 and TRBJ2-7; D might be TRBD2 (5 bases). The V gene's germline CDR1 is SGDLS and CDR2 YYNGEE. The V and J ends lost 0 bases and 5 bases respectively, with 15 bases between them. The CDR3 runs to 15 residues.